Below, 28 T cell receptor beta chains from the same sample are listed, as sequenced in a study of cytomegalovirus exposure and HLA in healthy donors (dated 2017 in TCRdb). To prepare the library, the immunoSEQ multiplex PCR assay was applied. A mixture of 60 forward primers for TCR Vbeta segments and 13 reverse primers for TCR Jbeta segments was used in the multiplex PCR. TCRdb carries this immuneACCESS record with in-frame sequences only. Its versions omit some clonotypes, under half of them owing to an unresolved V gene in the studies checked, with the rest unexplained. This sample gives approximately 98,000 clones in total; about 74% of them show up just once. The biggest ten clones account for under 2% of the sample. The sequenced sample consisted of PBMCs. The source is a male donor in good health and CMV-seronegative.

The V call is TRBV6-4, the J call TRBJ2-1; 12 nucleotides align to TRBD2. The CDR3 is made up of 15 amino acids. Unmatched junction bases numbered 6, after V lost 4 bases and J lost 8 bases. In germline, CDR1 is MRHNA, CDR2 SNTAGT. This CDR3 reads CASSVETSGSDEQFF. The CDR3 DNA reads TGTGCCAGCAGTGTTGAGACTAGCGGGAGTGATGAGCAGTTCTTC.

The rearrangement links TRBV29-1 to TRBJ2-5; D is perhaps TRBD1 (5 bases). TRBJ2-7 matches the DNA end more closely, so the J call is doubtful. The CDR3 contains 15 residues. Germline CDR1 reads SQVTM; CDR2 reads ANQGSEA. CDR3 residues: CSVEEATGWSYEQYF. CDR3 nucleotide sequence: TGCAGCGTTGAAGAGGCAACAGGATGGTCCTACGAGCAGTACTTC.

This chain's CDR3 is CARRDPGTSGPDTQYF. The CDR3, as DNA: TGTGCCAGAAGAGACCCCGGGACTAGCGGTCCCGATACGCAGTATTTT. This rearrangement joins TRBV7-5 to TRBJ2-3; TRBD2, the table's D call, lacks a check against the DNA. TRBV7-5 is listed as a pseudogene. This CDR3 has 16 amino acids.

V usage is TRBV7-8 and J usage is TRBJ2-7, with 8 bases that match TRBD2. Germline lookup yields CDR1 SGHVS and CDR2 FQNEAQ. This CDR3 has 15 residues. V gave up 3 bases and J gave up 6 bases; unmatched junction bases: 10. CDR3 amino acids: CASSFSSGTRCEQYF. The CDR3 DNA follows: TGTGCCAGCAGCTTCAGTAGCGGGACTAGGTGCGAGCAGTACTTC.

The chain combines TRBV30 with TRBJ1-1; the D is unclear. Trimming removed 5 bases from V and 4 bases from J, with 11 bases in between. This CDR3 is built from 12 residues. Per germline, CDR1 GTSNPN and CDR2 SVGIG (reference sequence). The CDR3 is CAWGRSTTEAFF. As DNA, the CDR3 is TGTGCCTGGGGGCGAAGTACCACTGAAGCTTTCTTT.

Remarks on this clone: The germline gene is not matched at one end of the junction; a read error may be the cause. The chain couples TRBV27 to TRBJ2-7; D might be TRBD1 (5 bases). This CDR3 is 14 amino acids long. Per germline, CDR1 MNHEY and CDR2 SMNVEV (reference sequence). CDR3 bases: TGTGCCTGCAGTTTCCAGGGAAGGGGATACGAGCAGTACTTC. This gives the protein CACSFQGRGYEQYF.

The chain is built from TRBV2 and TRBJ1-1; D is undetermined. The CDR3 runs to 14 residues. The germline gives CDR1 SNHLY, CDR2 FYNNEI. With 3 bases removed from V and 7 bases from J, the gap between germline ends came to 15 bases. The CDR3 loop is CASSDGPAYGEAFF. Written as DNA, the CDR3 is TGTGCCAGCAGTGATGGGCCAGCCTACGGTGAAGCTTTCTTT.

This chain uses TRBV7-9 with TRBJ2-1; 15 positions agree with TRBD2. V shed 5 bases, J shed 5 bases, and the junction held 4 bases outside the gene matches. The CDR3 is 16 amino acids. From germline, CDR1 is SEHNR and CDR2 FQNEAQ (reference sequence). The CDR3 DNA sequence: TGTGCCAGCAGCACCGGACTAGCGGGAGGGAACAATGAGCAGTTCTTC. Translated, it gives CASSTGLAGGNNEQFF.

CDR3 nucleotides: TGTGCCAGCAGTGGGGACACCCGGCTCAATGAGCAGTTCTTC. Its protein is CASSGDTRLNEQFF. The chain carries TRBV25-1 and TRBJ2-1; possible D gene TRBD1, 6 bases. Germline CDR1 MGHDK, CDR2 SYGVNS. The CDR3 contains 14 residues. Trimming stripped 4 bases from V and 6 bases from J, with 13 bases between.

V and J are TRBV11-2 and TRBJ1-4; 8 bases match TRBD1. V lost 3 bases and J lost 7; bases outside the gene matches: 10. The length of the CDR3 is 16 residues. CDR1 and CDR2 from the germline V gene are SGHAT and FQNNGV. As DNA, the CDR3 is TGTGCCAGCAGCTTTACGCTGGACAGGGTGTCTGAAAAACTGTTTTTT. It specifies CASSFTLDRVSEKLFF.

The CDR3 loop reads CASSRSGTINYEQYF. Written as DNA, the CDR3 is TGCGCCAGCAGCCGCTCCGGGACAATAAATTACGAGCAGTACTTC. The chain combines TRBV4-1 with TRBJ2-7; maybe TRBD1 (6 bases). The CDR3 contains 15 residues. CDR1 and CDR2 from the germline V gene are MGHRA and YSYEKL. Trimming pared 4 bases from V and 4 bases from J, leaving 17 bases between.

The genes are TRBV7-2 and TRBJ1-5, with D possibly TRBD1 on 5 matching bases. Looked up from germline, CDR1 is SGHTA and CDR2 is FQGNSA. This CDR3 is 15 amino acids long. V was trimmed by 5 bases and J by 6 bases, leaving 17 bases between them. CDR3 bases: TGTGCCAGCAGCGACCTAACAGGCGGGAGTCAGCCCCAGCATTTT. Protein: CASSDLTGGSQPQHF.

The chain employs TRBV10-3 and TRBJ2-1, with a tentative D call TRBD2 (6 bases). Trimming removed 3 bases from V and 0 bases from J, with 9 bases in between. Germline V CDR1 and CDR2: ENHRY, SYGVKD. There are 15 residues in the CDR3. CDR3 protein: CAISEGGTSYNEQFF. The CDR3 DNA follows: TGTGCCATCAGTGAAGGCGGGACCTCCTACAATGAGCAGTTCTTC.

The CDR3 sequence: CASSYIVNQPQHF. The CDR3 nucleotides read TGTGCCAGCAGTTACATCGTAAATCAGCCCCAGCATTTT. This sequence joins TRBV6-5 and TRBJ1-5; no reliable D call. The length of the CDR3 is 13 residues. V shed 2 bases and J shed 4 bases, with 6 bases lying between them. Germline V gene lookup returns CDR1 MNHEY and CDR2 SVGAGI.

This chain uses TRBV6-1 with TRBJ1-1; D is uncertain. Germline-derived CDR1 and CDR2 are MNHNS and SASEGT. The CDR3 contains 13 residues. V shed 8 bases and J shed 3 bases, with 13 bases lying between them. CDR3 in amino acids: CASLSRTDTEAFF. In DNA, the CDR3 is TGTGCCAGCCTCTCCCGAACGGACACTGAAGCTTTCTTT.

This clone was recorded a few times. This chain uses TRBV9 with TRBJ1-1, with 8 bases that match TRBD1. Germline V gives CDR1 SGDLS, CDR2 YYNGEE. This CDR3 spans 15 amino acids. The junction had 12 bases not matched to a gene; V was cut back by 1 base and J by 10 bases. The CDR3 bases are TGTGCCAGCAGCGTATCGGACAGGGAGTACCTTGGAGCTTTCTTT. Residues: CASSVSDREYLGAFF.

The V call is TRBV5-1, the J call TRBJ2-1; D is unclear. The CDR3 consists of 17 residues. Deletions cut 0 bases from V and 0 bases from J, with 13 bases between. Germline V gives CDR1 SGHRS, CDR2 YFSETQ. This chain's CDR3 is CASSLGSRLSSYNEQFF. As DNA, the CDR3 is TGCGCCAGCAGCTTGGGGTCTCGCCTGAGCTCCTACAATGAGCAGTTCTTC.

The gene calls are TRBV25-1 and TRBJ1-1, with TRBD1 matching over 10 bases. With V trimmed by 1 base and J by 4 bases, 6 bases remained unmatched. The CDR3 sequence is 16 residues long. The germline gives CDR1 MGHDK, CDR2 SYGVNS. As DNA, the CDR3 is TGTGCCAGCAGTGAATCGGTTTGGGACAGGGGCACTGAAGCTTTCTTT. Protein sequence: CASSESVWDRGTEAFF.

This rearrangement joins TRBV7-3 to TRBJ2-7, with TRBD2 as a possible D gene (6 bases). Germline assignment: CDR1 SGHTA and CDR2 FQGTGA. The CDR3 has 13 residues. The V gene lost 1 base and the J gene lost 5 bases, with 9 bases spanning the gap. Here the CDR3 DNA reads TGTGCCAGCAGCTTAAAGGGAGGCCACGAGCAGTACTTC. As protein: CASSLKGGHEQYF.

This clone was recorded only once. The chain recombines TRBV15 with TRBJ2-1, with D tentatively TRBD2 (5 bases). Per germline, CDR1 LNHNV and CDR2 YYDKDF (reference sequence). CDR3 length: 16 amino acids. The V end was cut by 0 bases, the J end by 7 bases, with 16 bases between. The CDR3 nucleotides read TGTGCCACCAGCAGAGATAAAGGACTTTCGAGTAATGAGCAGTTCTTC. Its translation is CATSRDKGLSSNEQFF.

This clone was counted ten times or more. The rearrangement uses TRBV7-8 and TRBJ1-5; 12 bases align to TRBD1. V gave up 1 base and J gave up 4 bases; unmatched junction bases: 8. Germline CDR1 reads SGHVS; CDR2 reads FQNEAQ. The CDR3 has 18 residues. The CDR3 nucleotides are TGTGCCAGCAGCTTAGGGGGACAGGGGGCTACCCTGAATCAGCCCCAGCATTTT. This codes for CASSLGGQGATLNQPQHF.

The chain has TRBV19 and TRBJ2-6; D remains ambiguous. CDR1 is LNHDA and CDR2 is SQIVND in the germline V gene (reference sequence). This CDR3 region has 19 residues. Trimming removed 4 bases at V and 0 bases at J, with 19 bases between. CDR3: CASSTPDTVQSSGANVLTF. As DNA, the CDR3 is TGTGCCAGTAGTACCCCCGACACAGTTCAAAGCTCTGGGGCCAACGTCCTGACTTTC.

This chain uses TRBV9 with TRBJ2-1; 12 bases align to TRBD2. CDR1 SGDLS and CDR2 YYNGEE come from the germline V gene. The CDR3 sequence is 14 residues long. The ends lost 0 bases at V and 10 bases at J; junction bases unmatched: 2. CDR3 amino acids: CASSVGGLAGEQFF. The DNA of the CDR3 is TGTGCCAGCAGCGTAGGAGGACTAGCGGGAGAGCAGTTCTTC. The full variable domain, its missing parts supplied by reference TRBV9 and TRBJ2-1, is DSGVTQTPKHLITATGQRVTLRCSPRSGDLSVYWYQQSLDQGLQFLIQYYNGEERAKGNILERFSAQQFPDLHSELNLSSLELGDSALYFCASSVGGLAGEQFFGPGTRLTVL.

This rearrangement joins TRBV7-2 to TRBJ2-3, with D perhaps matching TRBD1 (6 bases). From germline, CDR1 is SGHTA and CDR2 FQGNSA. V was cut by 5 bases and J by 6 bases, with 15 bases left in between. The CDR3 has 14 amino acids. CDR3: CASSAGQTVDTQYF. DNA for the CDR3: TGTGCCAGCAGCGCAGGACAGACCGTCGATACGCAGTATTTT.

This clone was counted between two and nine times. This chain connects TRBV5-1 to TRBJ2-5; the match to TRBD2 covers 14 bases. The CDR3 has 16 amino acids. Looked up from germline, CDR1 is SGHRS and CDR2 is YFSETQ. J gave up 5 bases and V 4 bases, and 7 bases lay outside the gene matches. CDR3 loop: CASSAGTSGSSETQYF. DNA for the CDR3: TGCGCCAGCAGCGCCGGGACTAGCGGGAGTTCTGAGACCCAGTACTTC.

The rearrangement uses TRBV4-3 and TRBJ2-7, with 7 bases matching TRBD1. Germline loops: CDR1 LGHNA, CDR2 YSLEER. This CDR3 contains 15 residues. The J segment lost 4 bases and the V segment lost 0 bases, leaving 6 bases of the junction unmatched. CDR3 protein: CASSQDSGQHYEQYF. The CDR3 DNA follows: TGCGCCAGCAGCCAAGATTCGGGACAGCATTACGAGCAGTACTTC.

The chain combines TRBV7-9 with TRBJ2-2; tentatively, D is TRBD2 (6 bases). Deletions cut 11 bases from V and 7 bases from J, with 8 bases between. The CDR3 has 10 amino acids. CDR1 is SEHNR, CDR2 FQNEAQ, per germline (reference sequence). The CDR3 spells CAGGSGELFF. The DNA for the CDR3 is TGTGCCGGAGGGAGCGGGGAGCTGTTTTTT.

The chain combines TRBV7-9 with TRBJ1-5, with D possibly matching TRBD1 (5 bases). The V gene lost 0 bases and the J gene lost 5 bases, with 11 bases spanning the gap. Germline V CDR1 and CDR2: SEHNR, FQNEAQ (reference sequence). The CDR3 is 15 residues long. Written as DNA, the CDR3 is TGTGCCAGCAGCTTAGCGGGGGGTTGGGATCAGCCCCAGCATTTT. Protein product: CASSLAGGWDQPQHF.